This passage covers 23 T cell receptor beta chains from one sample sequenced in a study of T cells in Graves' hyperthyroidism and ophthalmopathy. RNA transcripts provided the source from which TCR beta CDR3 regions were amplified. First-round RT-PCR with HTBI primers amplified the TCR CDR3 region. TCRdb re-called the multiplex PCR reads with MiXCR, one entry per CDR3 protein. The sample contains hundreds of thousands of distinct CDR3 sequences, around 15% of which appear only once. The sequenced sample was blood. Receptors originate from a woman aged 40 to 50 with Graves' ophthalmopathy.

The CDR3 sequence: CASSPNLTRGEFYNEQFF. In nucleotides, the CDR3 is TGTGCCAGCAGCCCAAACCTCACACGGGGGGAGTTCTACAATGAGCAGTTCTTC. This chain joins TRBV7-6 and TRBJ2-1; TRBD2 matches 7 bases. Germline V gene data show CDR1 as SGHVS and CDR2 as FNYEAQ. The CDR3 spans 18 residues. V shed 5 bases, J shed 3 bases, and the junction held 16 bases outside the gene matches.

This clonotype came up many times. The genes are TRBV29-1 and TRBJ2-3; TRBD1 agrees at 7 bases. Germline V gene sequence: CDR1 SQVTM, CDR2 ANQGSEA. Trimming cost V 5 bases and J 4 bases; bases outside gene matches: 9. This CDR3 has 14 residues. As DNA, the CDR3 is TGCAGCGTTAAAGGACAGGCCGGCGCAGATACGCAGTATTTT. Translating gives CSVKGQAGADTQYF.

This clonotype showed up many times. J is TRBJ1-1 and V is TRBV19; D unresolved. This CDR3 comprises 11 residues. CDR1 and CDR2 (germline): LNHDA, SQIVND (reference sequence). V was cut by 7 bases and J by 4 bases, with 7 bases left in between. CDR3 DNA: TGTGCCAGTAAGGTGGGCACTGAAGCTTTCTTT. This translates into CASKVGTEAFF.

This clonotype was detected ten times or more. V usage is TRBV30 and J usage is TRBJ2-2; 9 bases are shared with TRBD1. The germline V gene has CDR1 GTSNPN and CDR2 SVGIG (reference sequence). J lost 3 bases, V lost 5 bases, and 4 bases had no gene match. This CDR3 spans 14 amino acids. The CDR3 sequence: CAWWGQGYTGELFF. Here the CDR3 DNA reads TGTGCCTGGTGGGGACAGGGATACACCGGGGAGCTGTTTTTT.

This clonotype has a count of ten or more. The rearrangement joins TRBV11-2 to TRBJ2-7, with unresolved D. V dropped 5 bases and J dropped 0 bases, with 14 bases sitting between them. The CDR3 consists of 15 residues. Per the germline V gene, CDR1 is SGHAT and CDR2 is FQNNGV. The DNA of the CDR3 is TGTGCCAGCAGCACCCGGACGGTGAGCTCCTACGAGCAGTACTTC. Its translation: CASSTRTVSSYEQYF.

This clonotype was detected only a few times. The V and J genes are TRBV20-1 and TRBJ1-4, with no clear D. The CDR3 covers 13 residues. CDR1 is DFQATT and CDR2 is SNEGSKA in the germline V gene (reference sequence). Trimming pared 1 base from V and 0 bases from J, leaving 3 bases between. CDR3 nucleotide sequence: TGCAGTGCTAGAGTTACAACTAATGAAAAACTGTTTTTT. Its translation is CSARVTTNEKLFF.

This clonotype was counted ten times or more. J is TRBJ2-1 and V is TRBV20-1; TRBD2 agrees at 10 bases. The CDR3 length is 17 residues. Looked up from germline, CDR1 is DFQATT and CDR2 is SNEGSKA (reference sequence). J gave up 0 bases and V 3 bases, and 8 bases lay outside the gene matches. The CDR3: CSARLAGAKSSYNEQFF. CDR3 sequence (DNA): TGCAGTGCTAGGCTAGCGGGAGCCAAGAGCTCCTACAATGAGCAGTTCTTC.

V gene TRBV12-3 or TRBV12-4 combines with J gene TRBJ1-5, with D unresolved. The CDR3 covers 15 residues. The ends were cut back, 2 bases at V and 7 bases at J, with 15 bases in the middle. This chain's CDR3 is CASSLSAGGLQPQHF. The CDR3 coding sequence is TGTGCCAGCAGTTTATCGGCCGGAGGCTTGCAGCCCCAGCATTTT.

The rearrangement uses TRBV11-2 and TRBJ1-4, with D possibly TRBD1 on 6 matching bases. The CDR3 totals 15 residues. V gave up 5 bases and J gave up 8 bases, with 18 bases separating them. Germline V lookup: CDR1 SGHAT, CDR2 FQNNGV. In DNA, the CDR3 is TGTGCCAGCAGCGCCCAACCCGGGGGGCGAGAAAAACTGTTTTTT. It is translated as CASSAQPGGREKLFF. The full variable domain, with the rest looked up from reference TRBV11-2 and TRBJ1-4, is EAGVAQSPRYKIIEKRQSVAFWCNPISGHATLYWYQQILGQGPKLLIQFQNNGVVDDSQLPKDRFSAERLKGVDSTLKIQPAKLEDSAVYLCASSAQPGGREKLFFGSGTQLSVL.

The chain carries TRBV12-3 or TRBV12-4 and TRBJ1-1; maybe TRBD1 (5 bases). The V end was cut by 7 bases, the J end by 4 bases, with 13 bases between. CDR3 length: 13 amino acids. The CDR3 region has the DNA TGTGCCAGCACAGGGAGGCTTGGCACTGAAGCTTTCTTT. Translation gives CASTGRLGTEAFF.

At least ten counts were recorded for this clonotype. V is TRBV7-3 and J is TRBJ2-3; the D is unclear. This CDR3 is built from 14 residues. Germline CDR1 SGHTA, CDR2 FQGTGA. V was pared by 6 bases and J by 4 bases, with 14 bases between. The CDR3 region is CASSEYDGADTQYF. In DNA, the CDR3 is TGTGCCAGCAGTGAATACGATGGGGCAGATACGCAGTATTTT.

In this sample, this clonotype turned up many times. The V gene is TRBV7-2, the J gene TRBJ2-7, with TRBD1 as a possible D gene (5 bases). The V gene lost 5 bases and the J gene lost 0 bases, with 14 bases spanning the gap. Germline V gene lookup returns CDR1 SGHTA and CDR2 FQGNSA. The CDR3 is 15 amino acids. Here the CDR3 DNA reads TGTGCCAGCAGCCCGAGCTGGGGCGTCTCCTACGAGCAGTACTTC. Its protein is CASSPSWGVSYEQYF.

This clonotype was counted once. This chain joins TRBV2 and TRBJ2-1; 14 bases agree with TRBD2. CDR1 is SNHLY and CDR2 is FYNNEI in the germline V gene. The CDR3 sequence is 17 residues long. With V trimmed by 5 bases and J by 2 bases, 5 bases remained unmatched. The CDR3 DNA is TGTGCCAGCAGTTCAGGGACTAGCGGGAGCACCTACAATGAGCAGTTCTTC. Translating gives CASSSGTSGSTYNEQFF.

This clonotype was recorded many times. The DNA is left out, because the CDR3 cannot be placed on it with certainty; the CDR3 is given as TCRdb lists it. This rearrangement joins TRBV6-1 to TRBJ2-1; TRBD1, the D gene given by the table, was not confirmed from the DNA. The CDR3 is made up of 17 amino acids, end residues included. Germline-derived CDR1 and CDR2 are MNHNS and SASEGT. The CDR3 region is CASSSSMAVLPGNEQFF.

Comments on this clonotype: A read error is possible here, since a much larger clone lies one base away. V and J are TRBV6-2 or TRBV6-3 and TRBJ2-7; a weak D match, TRBD2 (6 bases). V gave up 7 bases and J gave up 4 bases, with 8 bases separating them. Germline assignment: CDR1 MNHEY and CDR2 SVGEGT. There are 11 residues in the CDR3. As DNA, the CDR3 is TGTGCCAGCAAGGAGGGGTACGAGCAGTACTTC. It is translated as CASKEGYEQYF.

The chain is built from TRBV28 and TRBJ2-7; D possibly corresponds to TRBD1 (5 bases). From germline, CDR1 is MDHEN and CDR2 SYDVKM. The CDR3 covers 13 residues. Deletions cut 5 bases from V and 3 bases from J, with 11 bases between. The CDR3 DNA follows: TGTGCCAGCAGTACATCGACAGTCTACGAGCAGTACTTC. Its translation is CASSTSTVYEQYF.

This clonotype was observed at least ten times. V and J are TRBV11-2 and TRBJ2-7; TRBD2 agrees at 8 bases. The V segment lost 5 bases and the J segment 2 bases; nucleotides outside the gene matches: 5. The length of the CDR3 is 14 residues. Per the germline V gene, CDR1 is SGHAT and CDR2 is FQNNGV. CDR3 in DNA: TGTGCCAGCAGCACTTCTAGCGGGCCCTACGAGCAGTACTTC. Its protein is CASSTSSGPYEQYF.

This clonotype appeared many times. The chain carries TRBV13 and TRBJ2-7, with D perhaps TRBD2 (5 bases). The V end was cut by 5 bases, the J end by 6 bases, with 17 bases between. This CDR3 has 14 amino acids. Germline V gene lookup returns CDR1 PRHDT and CDR2 FYEKMQ (reference sequence). DNA of the CDR3: TGTGCCAGCAGCCGGACCCCCCCGGGGTCCGAGCAGTACTTC. Protein sequence: CASSRTPPGSEQYF. Full variable domain (missing parts from reference TRBV13 and TRBJ2-7): AAGVIQSPRHLIKEKRETATLKCYPIPRHDTVYWYQQGPGQDPQFLISFYEKMQSDKGSIPDRFSAQQFSDYHSELNMSSLELGDSALYFCASSRTPPGSEQYFGPGTRLTVT.

This sequence joins TRBV2 and TRBJ1-1, with 9 bases that match TRBD1. The length of the CDR3 is 14 residues. V dropped 3 bases and J dropped 7; count of bases not matched to a gene: 6. Looked up from germline, CDR1 is SNHLY and CDR2 is FYNNEI. CDR3 bases: TGTGCCAGCAGTGATTTACAGGGGGCGGGTGAAGCTTTCTTT. Translating it yields CASSDLQGAGEAFF.

This clonotype was recorded many times. The gene calls are TRBV11-2 and TRBJ1-1; D unresolved. CDR3 length equals 13 residues. The V and J ends lost 1 base and 4 bases respectively, with 7 bases between them. Germline CDR1 and CDR2: SGHAT and FQNNGV. CDR3: CASSLGEVTEAFF. The CDR3 DNA is TGTGCCAGCAGCTTAGGGGAGGTCACTGAAGCTTTCTTT.

The rearrangement links TRBV16 to TRBJ2-7; D remains ambiguous. Germline CDR1 reads KGHSY; CDR2 reads FQNENV. The V end lost 2 bases, the J end lost 4 bases, and 9 bases lay between the germline ends. The CDR3 length is 13 residues. The CDR3 DNA reads as TGTGCCAGCAGCCAAAGCACCAGATACGAGCAGTACTTC. Protein product: CASSQSTRYEQYF.

This clonotype was seen a few times. The chain has TRBV10-3 and TRBJ1-5; a weak D match, TRBD1 (6 bases). The CDR3 length is 14 residues. Trimming took 10 bases from V and 4 from J, leaving 17 bases between them. Germline V gene lookup returns CDR1 ENHRY and CDR2 SYGVKD. The CDR3 DNA reads TGTGCCACCCAGCTGGACAGCACGAATCAGCCCCAGCATTTT. It encodes CATQLDSTNQPQHF.

This clonotype showed up just a few times. V and J are TRBV19 and TRBJ1-1; D gene uncertain. The germline V and J ends were trimmed by 5 bases and 3 bases, with 10 bases remaining between them. This CDR3 has 13 residues. CDR1 LNHDA and CDR2 SQIVND come from the germline V gene (reference sequence). The DNA for the CDR3 is TGTGCCAGTAGTGAAAACCGTGACACTGAAGCTTTCTTT. Its translation is CASSENRDTEAFF.